These 14 T cell receptor beta chains originate from one sample sequenced in a study of beta chain features in type 1 diabetes. Expressed TCRB transcripts were sequenced, since all the RNA that had been isolated was reverse transcribed. Measured with immunoSEQ multiplex PCR; TCRdb has only the in-frame clones, and not every one. The repertoire holds roughly 380,000 clones, with around 19% as singletons. The sample taken for sequencing was naive CD4+ T cells from blood. Every receptor here comes from a woman younger than 30 in good health.

The sample holds a few counts of this clone. The chain joins TRBV6-1 to TRBJ2-1; 12 nucleotides align to TRBD2. The CDR3 runs 14 residues. Germline trimming cut 6 bases from V and 8 bases from J; bases unmatched to any gene: 5. CDR1 and CDR2 from the germline V gene are MNHNS and SASEGT. CDR3 sequence: CASSAGLAGYEQFF. In DNA, the CDR3 is TGTGCCAGCAGCGCTGGACTAGCGGGATATGAGCAGTTCTTC.

This clone appeared a few times. CDR3 sequence reads: CASSLQTGAEETQYF. In nucleotides, the CDR3 is TGCGCCAGCAGCTTACAGACAGGAGCCGAAGAGACCCAGTACTTC. The chain combines TRBV5-1 with TRBJ2-5, with D possibly being TRBD1 (6 bases). Germline V gives CDR1 SGHRS, CDR2 YFSETQ. Deletions cut 2 bases from V and 3 bases from J, with 14 bases between. The CDR3 is made up of 15 amino acids.

The chain uses TRBV7-6 and TRBJ1-1; D remains unclear. This CDR3 region has 14 residues. CDR1 is SGHVS and CDR2 is FNYEAQ in the germline V gene. V gave up 5 bases and J gave up 7 bases, with 17 bases separating them. Written as DNA, the CDR3 is TGTGCCAGCAGCACACACCTTGGGAGATTTGAAGCTTTCTTT. This sequence encodes CASSTHLGRFEAFF.

The DNA for the CDR3 is TGTGCCAGCGGAAGCGGGGGACTCCCCCGGCAGTACTTC. It translates to CASGSGGLPRQYF. The chain carries TRBV25-1 and TRBJ2-7; 8 bases fit TRBD2. Looked up from germline, CDR1 is MGHDK and CDR2 is SYGVNS. This CDR3 spans 13 amino acids. The trim removed 8 bases at V and 9 bases at J, leaving 12 bases unmatched.

The rearrangement links TRBV2 to TRBJ2-7; D gene unclear. Deletions cut 1 base from V and 2 bases from J, with 6 bases between. CDR1 and CDR2 (germline): SNHLY, FYNNEI. This CDR3 contains 13 residues. For the CDR3, the DNA is TGTGCCAGCAGTGAAGACATTGCCTACGAGCAGTACTTC. Protein product: CASSEDIAYEQYF.

The chain carries TRBV30 and TRBJ1-1, with D unclear. The CDR3 spans 14 residues. Germline assignment: CDR1 GTSNPN and CDR2 SVGIG (reference sequence). The V gene lost 1 base and the J gene lost 11 bases, with 20 bases spanning the gap. CDR3 DNA: TGTGCCTGGAGTGGAAGGAATCTGGGCCCTGCTGCTTTCTTT. Protein: CAWSGRNLGPAAFF. The entire variable domain, with the rest obtained from reference TRBV30 and TRBJ1-1, is as follows: SQTIHQWPATLVQPVGSPLSLECTVEGTSNPNLYWYRQAAGRGLQLLFYSVGIGQISSEVPQNLSASRPQDRQFILSSKKLLLSDSGFYLCAWSGRNLGPAAFFGQGTRLTVV.

The genes are TRBV6-5 and TRBJ2-7; D might be TRBD1 (6 bases). Per the germline V gene, CDR1 is MNHEY and CDR2 is SVGAGI. The CDR3 consists of 15 residues. V was cut by 4 bases and J by 2 bases, with 15 bases left in between. CDR3 nucleotide sequence: TGTGCCAGCAGTTCCTGGACAGCTTCCGCCTACGAGCAGTACTTC. Protein sequence: CASSSWTASAYEQYF.

This clone was seen a handful of times. Other DNA sequences in the sample encode the same CDR3. The rearrangement uses TRBV5-1 and TRBJ2-1; 13 positions match TRBD2. The V gene's germline CDR1 is SGHRS and CDR2 YFSETQ. The CDR3 consists of 16 residues. V was clipped by 1 base and J by 6 bases; unmatched bases: 4. In nucleotides, the CDR3 is TGCGCCAGCAGCTTGCCAGGACTAGCGGGGGTCAATGAGCAGTTCTTC. Amino acid sequence: CASSLPGLAGVNEQFF.

The CDR3 spells CASSSRGGRIPYEQYF. CDR3 nucleotide sequence: TGTGCCAGCAGCTCGAGGGGGGGTCGAATCCCCTACGAGCAGTACTTC. This rearrangement joins TRBV11-2 to TRBJ2-7, with D maybe TRBD2 (7 bases). V lost 4 bases and J lost 2, with 18 bases in between. Per the germline V gene, CDR1 is SGHAT and CDR2 is FQNNGV. The CDR3 has 16 residues.

J is TRBJ2-3 and V is TRBV5-4; 7 bases match TRBD2. CDR1 and CDR2 (germline): SGHNT, YYREEE (reference sequence). The CDR3 is 15 amino acids. Trimming cost V 2 bases and J 2 bases; bases outside gene matches: 5. CDR3 nucleotide sequence: TGTGCCAGCAGCTTACGAGCGGGGATCACAGATACGCAGTATTTT. It yields the protein CASSLRAGITDTQYF.

The chain recombines TRBV28 with TRBJ2-7; 8 bases align to TRBD1. With 5 bases clipped from V and 2 bases from J, the junction kept 5 bases outside the gene matches. CDR1 is MDHEN and CDR2 is SYDVKM in the germline V gene. This CDR3 has 14 amino acids. CDR3 residues: CASSTPDRAYEQYF. As DNA, the CDR3 is TGTGCCAGCAGTACTCCGGACAGGGCCTACGAGCAGTACTTC.

This clone was counted between two and nine times. This chain links TRBV4-3 with TRBJ2-3; TRBD2 might be the D (5 bases). Trimming pared 1 base from V and 5 bases from J, leaving 13 bases between. Germline V gene lookup returns CDR1 LGHNA and CDR2 YSLEER. The CDR3 has 15 residues. In DNA, the CDR3 is TGCGCCAGCAGCCAAGGTCGGGGAAGAGGAGATACGCAGTATTTT. Protein sequence: CASSQGRGRGDTQYF.

V and J are TRBV14 and TRBJ2-7, with a weak D call TRBD1 (6 bases). The CDR3 runs 13 residues. The V end was cut by 4 bases, the J end by 4 bases, with 11 bases between. Germline CDR1 and CDR2: SGHDN and FVKESK. DNA for the CDR3: TGTGCCAGCAGCCCCCGGACAGTATACGAGCAGTACTTC. Its protein is CASSPRTVYEQYF. Full variable domain (remainder filled in from reference TRBV14 and TRBJ2-7): EAGVTQFPSHSVIEKGQTVTLRCDPISGHDNLYWYRRVMGKEIKFLLHFVKESKQDESGMPNNRFLAERTGGTYSTLKVQPAELEDSGVYFCASSPRTVYEQYFGPGTRLTVT.

The chain links TRBV28 to TRBJ1-1; D call uncertain. The CDR3 is 11 amino acids. Germline values: CDR1 MDHEN, CDR2 SYDVKM. V lost 7 bases and J 2 bases, leaving 5 bases between the germline ends. CDR3 DNA: TGTGCCAGCACCGTAAACACTGAAGCTTTCTTT. The encoded protein is CASTVNTEAFF.